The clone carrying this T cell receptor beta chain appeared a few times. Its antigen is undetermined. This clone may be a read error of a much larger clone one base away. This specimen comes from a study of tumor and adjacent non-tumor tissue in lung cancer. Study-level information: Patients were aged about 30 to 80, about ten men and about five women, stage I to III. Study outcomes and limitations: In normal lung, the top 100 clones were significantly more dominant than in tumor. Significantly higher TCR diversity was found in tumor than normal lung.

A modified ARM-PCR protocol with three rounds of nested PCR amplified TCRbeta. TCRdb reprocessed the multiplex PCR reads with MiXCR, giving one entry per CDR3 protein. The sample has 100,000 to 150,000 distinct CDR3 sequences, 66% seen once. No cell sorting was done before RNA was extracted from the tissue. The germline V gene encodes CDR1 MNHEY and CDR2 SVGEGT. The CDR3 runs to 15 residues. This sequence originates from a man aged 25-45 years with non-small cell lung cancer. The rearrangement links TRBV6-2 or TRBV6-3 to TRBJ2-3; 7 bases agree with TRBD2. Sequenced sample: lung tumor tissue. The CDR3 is CASSPQRGRTDMQYF. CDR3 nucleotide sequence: TGTGCCAGCAGTCCTCAGCGGGGTCGCACAGATATGCAGTATTTT.